Listed below are T cell receptor beta chains from one sample, sequenced in a study of T cell responses to AZD1222 COVID-19 vaccine. Here immunoSEQ multiplex PCR was the method, and the copy in TCRdb shows in-frame clones only, minus some. In the table there are under 150,000 clones, roughly 85% of which are singletons. The sample in question was peripheral blood, obtained 28 days after the second dose of the MenACWY control vaccine. The source is an adult who received the MenACWY meningococcal vaccine as a control. Both conserved end residues are part of each CDR3. The D gene is left open where the match is weak. Clone size is shown for a subset of rows, as once, few, many or a class of expanded clone.

-	TRBV29-1	-	TRBJ2-1	CSAGPSYNEQFF	TGCAGCGCCGGACCCTCCTACAATGAGCAGTTCTTC
-	TRBV7-2	-	TRBJ1-2	CASSLVGGGGYTF	TGTGCCAGCAGCTTAGTCGGGGGAGGCGGCTACACCTTC
TRBD2	TRBV18	-	TRBJ2-7	CASSSGTTIYEQYF	TGTGCCAGCTCTTCCGGGACTACTATCTACGAGCAGTACTTC
-	TRBV19	-	TRBJ1-2	CASSGRVFYGYTF	TGTGCCAGTAGTGGCAGGGTATTTTATGGCTACACCTTC
-	TRBV7-9	-	TRBJ2-5	CASNPPLPSPETQYF	TGTGCCAGCAACCCACCTCTTCCGTCCCCAGAGACCCAGTACTTC
TRBD1	TRBV30	-	TRBJ1-3	CAWSVGQGATGNTIYF	TGTGCCTGGAGTGTAGGGCAGGGGGCGACTGGAAACACCATATATTTT
-	TRBV19	-	TRBJ2-7	CASSSWTGSYEQYF	TGTGCCAGTAGTTCTTGGACTGGCTCCTACGAGCAGTACTTC
TRBD1	TRBV30	-	TRBJ1-6	CASTGGRDNSPLHF	TGTGCCTCTACAGGGGGTAGGGATAATTCACCCCTCCACTTT
TRBD1	TRBV5-4	-	TRBJ2-6	CASSRGPGQGARGANVLTF	TGTGCCAGCAGCCGGGGACCGGGACAGGGGGCGCGGGGGGCCAACGTCCTGACTTTC
-	TRBV12-3/TRBV12-4	-	TRBJ2-3	CASSFRDYTQYF	TGTGCCAGCAGTTTCCGGGACTATACGCAGTATTTT
-	TRBV19	-	TRBJ1-1	CASSIPAEFNTEAFF	TGTGCCAGTAGTATTCCCGCAGAATTCAACACTGAAGCTTTCTTT
-	TRBV11-2	-	TRBJ1-1	CASSRGAGTEAFF	TGTGCCAGTTCGCGGGGGGCAGGCACTGAAGCTTTCTTT
-	TRBV7-2	-	TRBJ2-2	CASSPAMQWPGELFF	TGTGCCAGCAGCCCCGCAATGCAGTGGCCCGGGGAGCTGTTTTTT
-	TRBV20-1	-	TRBJ1-3	CSASGGGLTPGNTIYF	TGCAGTGCTAGTGGGGGGGGACTCACTCCGGGAAACACCATATATTTT
TRBD1	TRBV24-1	-	TRBJ2-5	CATSADDRAEETQYF	TGTGCCACCAGTGCCGACGACAGGGCGGAGGAGACCCAGTACTTC
TRBD1	TRBV27	-	TRBJ2-7	CASRQKGTGGYEQYF	TGTGCCAGCCGACAAAAGGGGACAGGGGGCTACGAGCAGTACTTC
-	TRBV5-1	-	TRBJ2-1	CASSWGQGSYNEQFF	TGCGCCAGCAGCTGGGGACAAGGATCCTACAATGAGCAGTTCTTC
TRBD1	TRBV5-4	-	TRBJ2-7	CASSHPGTDYEQYF	TGTGCCAGCAGCCATCCGGGGACAGACTACGAGCAGTACTTC
-	TRBV3-1/TRBV3-2	-	TRBJ2-1	CASSPRRVAERQFF	TGTGCCAGCAGCCCTCGGAGGGTCGCGGAGCGGCAGTTCTTC
-	TRBV7-8	-	TRBJ1-5	CASSLALSGVSGVNNQPQHF	TGTGCCAGCAGCTTAGCGCTTTCAGGGGTGTCCGGTGTTAACAATCAGCCCCAGCATTTT
-	TRBV28	once	TRBJ2-1	CATFVPLGNEQFF	TGTGCCACCTTCGTCCCGCTGGGGAATGAGCAGTTCTTC